This entry lists 3 T cell receptor beta chains sequenced from one sample in a study of T cell responses to AZD1222 COVID-19 vaccine. The data were produced by immunoSEQ multiplex PCR, yet TCRdb's version contains in-frame clones alone and is incomplete. Of about 100,000 clones in the sample, about 90% were seen once. Specimen: peripheral blood, collected on day 0 of AZD1222 vaccination. The receptors shown here come from an adult in good health.

J is TRBJ2-1 and V is TRBV30; possible D gene TRBD1, 5 bases. The CDR3 has 12 amino acids. Trimming took 0 bases from V and 9 from J, leaving 9 bases between them. Germline lookup yields CDR1 GTSNPN and CDR2 SVGIG (reference sequence). This CDR3 is CAWSVGAGEQFF. The CDR3 DNA follows: TGTGCCTGGAGTGTTGGGGCAGGTGAGCAGTTCTTC.

V is TRBV9 and J is TRBJ1-2, with a tentative D call TRBD1 (6 bases). Germline V gene sequence: CDR1 SGDLS, CDR2 YYNGEE. The CDR3 runs 12 residues. Trimming removed 4 bases from V and 5 bases from J, with 9 bases in between. The CDR3 bases are TGTGCCAGCAGCCTAAGGGGGTATGGCTACACCTTC. Translating it yields CASSLRGYGYTF.

This chain links TRBV19 with TRBJ1-1; D unresolved. Germline-derived CDR1 and CDR2 are LNHDA and SQIVND (reference sequence). V dropped 3 bases and J dropped 0 bases, with 11 bases sitting between them. The CDR3 spans 15 residues. CDR3 in DNA: TGTGCCAGTAGTATCGCAGCACCCATGAACACTGAAGCTTTCTTT. Its protein is CASSIAAPMNTEAFF.